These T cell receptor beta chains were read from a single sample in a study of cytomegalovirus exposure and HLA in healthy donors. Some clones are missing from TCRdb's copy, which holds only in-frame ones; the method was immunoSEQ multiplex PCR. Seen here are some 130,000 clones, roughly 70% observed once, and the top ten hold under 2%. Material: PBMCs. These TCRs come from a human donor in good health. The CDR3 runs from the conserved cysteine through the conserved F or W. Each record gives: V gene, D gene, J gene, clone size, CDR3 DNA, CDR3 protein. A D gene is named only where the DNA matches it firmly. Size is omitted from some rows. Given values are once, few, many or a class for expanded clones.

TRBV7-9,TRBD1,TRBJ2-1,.,TGTGCCAGCAGGTTGGGACAGGGATTAAATGAGCAGTTCTTC,CASRLGQGLNEQFF
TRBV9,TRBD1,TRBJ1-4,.,TGTGCCAGCAACGGAGGGGCCAGGGGGGAAAAACTGTTTTTT,CASNGGARGEKLFF
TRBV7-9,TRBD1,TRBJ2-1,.,TGTGCCAGCAGCTCCCGGGACAGGGAAAACAATGAGCAGTTCTTC,CASSSRDRENNEQFF
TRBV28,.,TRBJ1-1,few,TGTGCCAGCTTAGGGCGGGGCACTGAAGCTTTCTTT,CASLGRGTEAFF
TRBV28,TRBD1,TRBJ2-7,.,TGTGCCAGCAGGACAGGGGAGGACTACGAGCAGTACTTC,CASRTGEDYEQYF
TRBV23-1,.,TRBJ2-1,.,TGCGCCAGCTCGGGCGGGTACTATGAGCAGTTCTTC,CASSGGYYEQFF
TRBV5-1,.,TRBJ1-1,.,TGCGCCAGCAGCCTACTCAGGGTGGGAAACACTGAAGCTTTCTTT,CASSLLRVGNTEAFF
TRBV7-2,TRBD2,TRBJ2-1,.,TGTGCCAGCAGCTTCGCGGGAGGGTACAATGAGCAGTTCTTC,CASSFAGGYNEQFF
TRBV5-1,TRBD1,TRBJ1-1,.,TGCGCCAGCAGCATTGGACAGGGGAACACTGAAGCTTTCTTT,CASSIGQGNTEAFF
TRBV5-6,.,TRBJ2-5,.,TGTGCCAGCAGCTTGTGGCAGGGGGAGACCCAGTACTTC,CASSLWQGETQYF
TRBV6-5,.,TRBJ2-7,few,TGTGCCAGCAGTCAGGACAGCTACGAGCAGTACTTC,CASSQDSYEQYF
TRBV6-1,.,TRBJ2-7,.,TGTGCCAGCGCGGTGGGGCTTTACGAGCAGTACTTC,CASAVGLYEQYF
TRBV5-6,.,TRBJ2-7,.,TGTGCCAGCAGCTCCTCGGGACACTCCTACGAGCAGTACTTC,CASSSSGHSYEQYF
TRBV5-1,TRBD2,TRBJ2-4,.,TGCGCCAGCAGCTTGGAGGCTAGCGGGAGTTCCAAAAACATTCAGTACTTC,CASSLEASGSSKNIQYF
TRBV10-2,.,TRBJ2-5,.,TGCGCCAGCAGAAAAGGGGCTAAGGAGACCCAGTACTTC,CASRKGAKETQYF
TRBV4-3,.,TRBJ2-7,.,TGCGCCAGCAGCCAAGTGACGGGGGCCTACGAGCAGTACTTC,CASSQVTGAYEQYF
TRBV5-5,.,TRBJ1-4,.,TGTGCCAGCAGCCCGCCCGGGAACCTCTATGAAAAACTGTTTTTT,CASSPPGNLYEKLFF
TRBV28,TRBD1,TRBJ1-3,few,TGTGCCAGCAGTTTGGGACAGGCCTCTGGAAACACCATATATTTT,CASSLGQASGNTIYF
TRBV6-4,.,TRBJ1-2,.,TGTGCCAGCAGTGAGTCGGGGAGGGAGCCCTATGGCTACACCTTC,CASSESGREPYGYTF
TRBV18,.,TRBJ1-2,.,TGTGCCAGCTCACCTATCCCGGGCCCGGAGGATGGCTACACCTTC,CASSPIPGPEDGYTF
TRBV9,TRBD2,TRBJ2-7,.,TGTGCCAGCAGCGCAAGAGCGGGAACGCTTGCCTCGGAGCAGTACTTC,CASSARAGTLASEQYF
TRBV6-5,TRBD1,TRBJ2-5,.,TGTGCCAGCAGTCCGACCGACAGGGCGGAGACCCAGTACTTC,CASSPTDRAETQYF
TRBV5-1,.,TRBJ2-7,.,TGCGCCAGCAGCTTGGGAGGCGGGCATCCGTCCTACGAGCAGTACTTC,CASSLGGGHPSYEQYF
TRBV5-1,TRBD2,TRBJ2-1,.,TGCGCCAGCAGCTTGGCGCTAGCGGGTCACAATGAGCAGTTCTTC,CASSLALAGHNEQFF
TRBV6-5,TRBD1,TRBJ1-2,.,TGTGCCAGCACCCCCTCCGGGACAGGGGGGTCTGGCTACACCTTC,CASTPSGTGGSGYTF
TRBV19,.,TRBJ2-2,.,TGTGCCAGTAGTACACCGTCGACAGTACTGTTTTTT,CASSTPSTVLFF
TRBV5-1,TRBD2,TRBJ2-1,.,TGCGCCAGCAGCCTGGGGACTAGCGGGAGGGCCTCCTACAATGAGCAGTTCTTC,CASSLGTSGRASYNEQFF
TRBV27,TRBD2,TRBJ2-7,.,TGTGCCAGCAGTTTAGTAGCGGGATCCTACGAGCAGTACTTC,CASSLVAGSYEQYF
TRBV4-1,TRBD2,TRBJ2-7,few,TGCGCCAGCAGCCAAAGGTTACTAGCGGGTGACGAGCAGTACTTC,CASSQRLLAGDEQYF
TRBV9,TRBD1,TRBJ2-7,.,TGTGCCAGCAGCCCCGGGACAGGGCTTTACGAGCAGTACTTC,CASSPGTGLYEQYF
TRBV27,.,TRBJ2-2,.,TGTGCCAGCAGTTTATATCCAGGGACCGGGGAGCTGTTTTTT,CASSLYPGTGELFF
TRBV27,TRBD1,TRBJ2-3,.,TGTGCCAGCAGCCCGACAGGGGGCTTGACAGATACGCAGTATTTT,CASSPTGGLTDTQYF
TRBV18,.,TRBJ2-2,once,TGTGCCAGCTCGCCCACTAGATCCACCGGGGAGCTGTTTTTT,CASSPTRSTGELFF
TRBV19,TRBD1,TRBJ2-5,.,TGTGCCAGTAGTATAGTGGCAGGGGGCGAGGCCCAGTACTTC,CASSIVAGGEAQYF
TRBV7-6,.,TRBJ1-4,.,TGTGCCAGCAGCCCATATGCGGAGGGTAATGAAAAACTGTTTTTT,CASSPYAEGNEKLFF
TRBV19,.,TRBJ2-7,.,TGTGCCAGTAGTATGGGATTATGGCGGGGCGAGCAGTACTTC,CASSMGLWRGEQYF
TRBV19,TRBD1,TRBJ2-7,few,TGTGCCAGTAGTCCCCGACAGGGGGCCTACGAGCAGTACTTC,CASSPRQGAYEQYF
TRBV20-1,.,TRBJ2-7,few,TGCAGTGCTCAGGACTACGAGCAGTACTTC,CSAQDYEQYF
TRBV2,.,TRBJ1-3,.,TGTGCCAGCAGCTCCAGTAGGCCAGGAGGAAACACCATATATTTT,CASSSSRPGGNTIYF
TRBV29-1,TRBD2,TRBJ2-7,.,TGCAGCGTTCTAGTGGGACGGGTCGCTACGGGGGGCGAGCAGTACTTC,CSVLVGRVATGGEQYF
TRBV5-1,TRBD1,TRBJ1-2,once,TGCGCCAGCAGCCAGGGACAGGGCCATGGCTACACCTTC,CASSQGQGHGYTF
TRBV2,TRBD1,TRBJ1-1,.,TGTGCCAGCAGGGCACAGGGGGTGGGCACTGAAGCTTTCTTT,CASRAQGVGTEAFF
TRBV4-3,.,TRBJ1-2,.,TGCGCCAGCAGCCAAGCCGGGGGGCGGGGATGGACCTATGGCTACACCTTC,CASSQAGGRGWTYGYTF
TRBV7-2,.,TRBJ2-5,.,TGTGCCAGCAGCCTCTCAACAGGGCCGGGAGGAGAGACCCAGTACTTC,CASSLSTGPGGETQYF
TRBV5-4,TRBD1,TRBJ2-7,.,TGTGCCAGCAGCCAGACAGGGGGCGCGGGGGAGCAGTACTTC,CASSQTGGAGEQYF
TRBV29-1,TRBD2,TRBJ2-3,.,TGCAGCGTTGATCTCCGACTAGCGGGAGGGCAAACAGATACGCAGTATTTT,CSVDLRLAGGQTDTQYF
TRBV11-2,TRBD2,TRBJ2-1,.,TGTGCCAGCAGCTTAGAAGCGGGAGTCACTCCTGAGCAGTTCTTC,CASSLEAGVTPEQFF
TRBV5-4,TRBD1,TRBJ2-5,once,TGTGCCAGCAGCTGGACAGGGGGCAAAGAGACCCAGTACTTC,CASSWTGGKETQYF
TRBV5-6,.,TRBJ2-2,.,TGTGCCAGCAGCTTCACACAGAACACCGGGGAGCTGTTTTTT,CASSFTQNTGELFF
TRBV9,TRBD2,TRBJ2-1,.,TGTGCCAGCAGCGTAGGCGCCGGGACTAGCGGGGCCAGCTCCTACAATGAGCAGTTCTTC,CASSVGAGTSGASSYNEQFF
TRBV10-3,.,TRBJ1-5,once,TGTGCCATCAGTGGGCATACAGGGCTCAATCAGCCCCAGCATTTT,CAISGHTGLNQPQHF
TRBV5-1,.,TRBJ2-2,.,TGCGCCAGCAGCTTGGAGGGGACTTTTACCGGGGAGCTGTTTTTT,CASSLEGTFTGELFF
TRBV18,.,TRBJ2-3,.,TGTGCCAGCTCACCTCGGAGAACAGATACGCAGTATTTT,CASSPRRTDTQYF
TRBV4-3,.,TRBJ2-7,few,TGCGCCAGCAGCCCACGCGAGACAGGCTACGAGCAGTACTTC,CASSPRETGYEQYF
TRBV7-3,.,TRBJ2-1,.,TGTGCCAGCAGCTTGCGAGACTACGCGGGGGAGCAGTTCTTC,CASSLRDYAGEQFF